This is a list of T cell receptor beta chains from one sample in a study of blood T cells in healthy people across ages. One entry per CDR3 protein, called by TCRdb with MiXCR from the 5' RACE reads. The table has approximately 960,000 distinct CDR3 sequences, 25% to 30% seen once. These same data were also listed under a study on T cells of mothers and their children.

The sequenced sample consisted of blood. The receptors were gathered from a woman aged 40 to 50 in good health. The CDR3 runs from the conserved cysteine through the conserved F or W. The D gene is left open where the match is weak. Clone size is shown for a subset of rows, as once, few, many or a class of expanded clone.

>TRBD1|many|TRBV6-5|TRBJ2-6
TGTGCCAGCAGTTCCGGACAGGGCCTCTCTGGGGCCAACGTCCTGACTTTC
CASSSGQGLSGANVLTF
>-|few|TRBV27|TRBJ2-6
TGTGCCAGCAGTTCGTATGCCGGGGCCAACGTCCTGACTTTC
CASSSYAGANVLTF
>TRBD2|many|TRBV6-2/TRBV6-3|TRBJ2-5
TGTGCCAGCAGTTCCGCGGGGGTCAGACAAGAGACCCAGTACTTC
CASSSAGVRQETQYF
>TRBD2|-|TRBV5-1|TRBJ2-5
TGCGCCAGCAGCTTGGACGGCGGGGGGGTCCGGGAGACCCAGTACTTC
CASSLDGGGVRETQYF
>-|many|TRBV5-1|TRBJ2-3
TGCGCCAGCAGCTGGACCCTGGGAGATACGCAGTATTTT
CASSWTLGDTQYF
>TRBD2|many|TRBV12-3/TRBV12-4|TRBJ2-3
TGTGCCAGCAGTTCGGGACTACTATTGGATACGCAGTATTTT
CASSSGLLLDTQYF
>-|-|TRBV6-6|TRBJ1-5
TGTGCCAGCACCATTCGTGGGGAATATCAGCCCCAGCATTTT
CASTIRGEYQPQHF
>TRBD1|-|TRBV9|TRBJ2-2
TGTGCCAGCAGCGGACCCTTAGGGGGCAACACCGGGGAGCTGTTTTTT
CASSGPLGGNTGELFF
>-|once|TRBV6-6|TRBJ1-5
TGTGCCAGCAGTTACGAGTCAGGGTATCAGCCCCAGCATTTT
CASSYESGYQPQHF
>-|-|TRBV6-6|TRBJ1-1
TGTGCCAGCAGTTACGGACCAAGTGTTTCCCGGAACACTGAAGCTTTCTTT
CASSYGPSVSRNTEAFF
>-|few|TRBV28|TRBJ2-3
TGTGCCAGCAACATGCTAACCACAGATACGCAGTATTTT
CASNMLTTDTQYF
>TRBD1|-|TRBV4-1|TRBJ1-1
TGCGCCAGCAGCCAAGAGGGACAGACCATGAACACTGAAGCTTTCTTT
CASSQEGQTMNTEAFF
>TRBD2|few|TRBV5-6|TRBJ2-5
TGTGCCAGCAGCTTAGGACTCGGGACTAGCGGGAACCAAGAGACCCAGTACTTC
CASSLGLGTSGNQETQYF
>-|-|TRBV4-3|TRBJ1-1
TGCGCCAGCAGCCAACTTCGGACTAGCACTGAAGCTTTCTTT
CASSQLRTSTEAFF
>-|-|TRBV9|TRBJ2-3
TGTGCCTGCAGCGACCCCGAAGCGGAGGGTAGCACAGATACGCAGTATTTT
CACSDPEAEGSTDTQYF
>-|many|TRBV7-2|TRBJ2-3
TGTGCCAGCAGCTCCGGACTAGATACGCAGTATTTT
CASSSGLDTQYF
>-|-|TRBV20-1|TRBJ1-2
TGCAGTGCTTCGAAACCGGGACTCTTCAACTATGGCTACACCTTC
CSASKPGLFNYGYTF
>-|-|TRBV5-1|TRBJ2-1
TGCGCCAGCAGCTTGGTCGGATCGAATGAGCAGTTCTTC
CASSLVGSNEQFF
>-|many|TRBV7-8|TRBJ2-1
TGTGCCAGCAGCTTAGGACGGACACGCTCCTACAATGAGCAGTTCTTC
CASSLGRTRSYNEQFF
>-|-|TRBV20-1|TRBJ1-2
TGCAGTGCTAAAGAAGGAGGGGCTGGTGGCTACACCTTC
CSAKEGGAGGYTF
>TRBD2|few|TRBV13|TRBJ2-7
TGTGCCAGCAGCTTATCCGGGGAGGGCGAGCAGTACTTC
CASSLSGEGEQYF
>TRBD1|-|TRBV6-2/TRBV6-3|TRBJ1-5
TGTGCCAGCAGTTATGCCAGGGGGCGAAGCAATCAGCCCCAGCATTTT
CASSYARGRSNQPQHF
>-|-|TRBV3-1|TRBJ1-2
TGTGCCAGCAGCCAATGGGAATCGAGCTATGGCTACACCTTC
CASSQWESSYGYTF
>-|many|TRBV6-1|TRBJ2-4
TGTGCCAGCGGGGAAAATGTCTTAGCCAAAAACATTCAGTACTTC
CASGENVLAKNIQYF
>-|few|TRBV7-6|TRBJ1-2
TGTGCCAGCAGCTCTATCCAGGGAGGAGGCTACACCTTC
CASSSIQGGGYTF
>TRBD1|many|TRBV7-2|TRBJ2-7
TGTGCCAGCAGAACGACAGGGGGGCGCAACGAGCAGTACTTC
CASRTTGGRNEQYF
>-|many|TRBV5-4|TRBJ2-4
TGTGCCAGCAGTCATCCCGGGACACCTTTAGGCAAAAACATTCAGTACTTC
CASSHPGTPLGKNIQYF
>-|many|TRBV7-8|TRBJ1-4
TGCGCCAGCAGCTTGGCGTCGGCAACTAATGAAAAACTGTTTTTT
CASSLASATNEKLFF
>TRBD2|many|TRBV7-2|TRBJ2-7
TGTGCCAGCAGCTTAGGGGCCAGCGGGGGAAGCGAGCAGTACTTC
CASSLGASGGSEQYF
>TRBD1|many|TRBV7-8|TRBJ2-1
TGTGCCAGCAGCTTGGGACAGGCGGAATATGAGCGGTTCTTC
CASSLGQAEYERFF
>-|many|TRBV4-3|TRBJ2-4
TGCGCCAGCAGCCAAGGAGGGGGAGCCAAAAACATTCAGTACTTC
CASSQGGGAKNIQYF
>-|many|TRBV9|TRBJ2-5
TGTGCCAGCAGCGTAGACCAGGCCCCCGGGGAGACCCAGTACTTC
CASSVDQAPGETQYF
>-|many|TRBV20-1|TRBJ1-4
TGCAGTGCTAACCCGGGGGCCCATGAAAAACTGTTTTTT
CSANPGAHEKLFF
>-|many|TRBV24-1|TRBJ1-1
TGTGCCACCAGTGAGCAGGGGAGACAAGCTTTCTTT
CATSEQGRQAFF
>TRBD2|-|TRBV29-1|TRBJ2-7
TGCAGCGTTGGGCGCGGGGGACCAAACTACGAGCAGTACTTC
CSVGRGGPNYEQYF
>-|-|TRBV20-1|TRBJ2-3
TGCAGTGCTGAGCCTTACTGGGGACGTAGCACAGATACGCAGTATTTT
CSAEPYWGRSTDTQYF
>TRBD1|-|TRBV5-1|TRBJ2-3
TGTGCCAGCAGCGTCGGGACAGGGACCCGCACAGATACGCAGTATTTT
CASSVGTGTRTDTQYF
>-|few|TRBV27|TRBJ1-5
TGTGCCAGCACCCCCGCGGGGAGCCGTGGGCAGCCCCAGCATTTT
CASTPAGSRGQPQHF
>-|many|TRBV4-3|TRBJ2-4
TGCGCCAGCAGCCAAGTATCGTCAGCTCAGAGGCCCAACATTCAGTACTTC
CASSQVSSAQRPNIQYF
>TRBD1|many|TRBV5-1|TRBJ2-5
TGCGCCAGCAGTTTGACAGGGGGTAGGGAAGAGACCCAGTACTTC
CASSLTGGREETQYF
>-|-|TRBV28|TRBJ1-2
TGTGCCAGCAGTTTGGGAGGAACAGGGCTTGGCTACACCTTC
CASSLGGTGLGYTF
>-|-|TRBV7-9|TRBJ1-6
TGTGCCAGCAGCTTAGTAGCCGGGCGTAATTCACCCCTCCACTTT
CASSLVAGRNSPLHF
>-|few|TRBV7-8|TRBJ2-5
TGTGCCTGCAGCTTCCCGGGTTTAGAGACCCAGTACTTC
CACSFPGLETQYF
>-|-|TRBV2|TRBJ1-5
TGTGCCAGCAGTGAGTGGGTTAGCAATCAGCCCCAGCATTTT
CASSEWVSNQPQHF
>-|few|TRBV3-1|TRBJ1-5
TGTGCCAGCAGCCAAGATCTGGGATCAGGTCAGCCCCAGCATTTT
CASSQDLGSGQPQHF
>-|many|TRBV4-3|TRBJ2-5
TGCGCCAGCAGCCAAGATACGGGCGGGGAGACCCAGTACTTC
CASSQDTGGETQYF
>-|many|TRBV2|TRBJ1-2
TGTGCCAGGGAAGGGGGGATCGACTATGGCTACACCTTC
CAREGGIDYGYTF